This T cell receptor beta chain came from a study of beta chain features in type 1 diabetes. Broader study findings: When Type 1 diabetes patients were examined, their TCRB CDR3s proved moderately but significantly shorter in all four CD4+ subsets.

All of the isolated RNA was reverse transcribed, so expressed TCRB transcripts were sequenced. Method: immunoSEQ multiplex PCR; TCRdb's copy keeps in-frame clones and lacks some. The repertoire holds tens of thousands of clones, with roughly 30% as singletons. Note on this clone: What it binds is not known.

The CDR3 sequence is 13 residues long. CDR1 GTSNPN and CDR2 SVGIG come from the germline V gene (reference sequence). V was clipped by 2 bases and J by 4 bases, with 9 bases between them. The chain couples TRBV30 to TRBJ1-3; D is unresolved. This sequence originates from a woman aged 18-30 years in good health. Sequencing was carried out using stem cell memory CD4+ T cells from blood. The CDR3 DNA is TGTGCCTGGAGTACGGGAGAAGGAAACACCATATATTTT. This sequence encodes CAWSTGEGNTIYF.